This T cell receptor beta chain appears in the sequencing data of a study of breast tumors, draining lymph nodes, adjacent tissues (dated by TCRdb to the mid-2010s). Concerning the study at large: TCR beta repertoires were compared across tumor, adjacent nontumor tissue and axillary lymph nodes obtained from breast cancer patients. The study aimed to assess the relationships and possible T-cell exchange between tumor, surrounding tissue and draining lymph node repertoires in human breast cancer. Here is what the overall study found, with its caveats: The data were judged consistent with most tumor T cells deriving from the lymph node and then expanding within tumor tissue. Tumor T-cell repertoires showed less diversity than lymph node repertoires and more diversity than nontumor tissue repertoires, and tumor T-cell repertoires showed preferential V and J gene usage. Tumor and nontumor tissue repertoires were found to be significantly more similar in luminal-like than in basal-like breast cancer. Rather than being directly demonstrated, the conclusion that tumor T cells originate in lymph nodes was presented as consistent with a hypothesis.

Ten or more counts support this clonotype. Its cognate antigen has yet to be identified. Base qualities are not provided; no much larger clone lies one nucleotide away. V has 4 bases trimmed and J has 9 bases trimmed; junction bases matching no gene number 5. From cysteine to phenylalanine, the CDR3 is 13 amino acids long. The CDR3 DNA has 39 bases and is translated from base 1. In the germline V gene, CDR1 corresponds to SGHRS and CDR2 to YFSETQ. Lymph node samples came from the axillary draining lymph nodes of breast cancer patients. Instrument used: Illumina HiSeq 2000. TCR beta chain libraries were generated by multiplex PCR amplification. High-throughput sequencing was used to analyze the amplified TCR beta chain products. TCRdb trimmed public reads at Q25 via fastp, called clones via MiXCR and kept in-frame beta chains. Duplicate CDR3 protein sequences are folded into a single record with the most common DNA and genes. Counted in this sample were around 130,000 distinct CDR3 sequences; roughly 21% of them appeared once. The top ten hold roughly 4% of the sample.

Sequencing used axillary lymph node tissue. This receptor was obtained from a female donor with breast cancer. Some clones in this sample may be carry-over from other donors' samples. The sequence links TRBV5-1 to TRBJ2-1, and 9 junctional nucleotides match TRBD2. This receptor has the CDR3 CASSLSREGEQFF. The DNA sequence is given as TGCGCCAGCAGCCTTTCGCGGGAGGGTGAGCAGTTCTTC.